Following are 3 T cell receptor beta chains from one sample sequenced in a study of response to subunit inactivated influenza vaccine. TCRdb independently ran MiXCR on the RT-PCR reads; one entry per CDR3 protein. Of more than 700,000 distinct CDR3 sequences listed, over 20% were seen once; the top ten hold 9.5% to 13%. The source was PBMCs from blood, collected less than 6 days after vaccination. Every receptor here comes from a man aged 50-60 years who received an inactivated influenza vaccine.

This clonotype was observed at least ten times. The CDR3 is CASSVEAVLIGEQFF. The CDR3 DNA follows: TGTGCCAGCAGCGTGGAAGCGGTACTAATAGGGGAGCAGTTCTTC. The chain uses TRBV9 and TRBJ2-1; D perhaps matches TRBD2 (5 bases). This CDR3 has 15 amino acids. Trimming cost V 2 bases and J 10 bases, with 19 bases left between them. The germline gives CDR1 SGDLS, CDR2 YYNGEE. The complete variable domain, with remaining parts taken from reference TRBV9 and TRBJ2-1, reads DSGVTQTPKHLITATGQRVTLRCSPRSGDLSVYWYQQSLDQGLQFLIQYYNGEERAKGNILERFSAQQFPDLHSELNLSSLELGDSALYFCASSVEAVLIGEQFFGPGTRLTVL.

The chain links TRBV12-3 or TRBV12-4 to TRBJ1-1; D not certain. The CDR3 spans 13 residues. With 7 bases removed from V and 0 bases from J, the gap between germline ends came to 9 bases. The CDR3 here is CASTRTVNTEAFF. CDR3 coding DNA: TGTGCCAGCACGCGGACGGTGAACACTGAAGCTTTCTTT.

V and J are TRBV20-1 and TRBJ2-7; D possibly corresponds to TRBD1 (6 bases). The CDR3 is 15 amino acids. V was pared by 0 bases and J by 4 bases, with 16 bases between. In germline, CDR1 is DFQATT, CDR2 SNEGSKA (reference sequence). The CDR3 protein is CSARDLDGQRYEQYF. For the CDR3, the DNA is TGCAGTGCTAGAGATTTGGACGGACAGAGGTACGAGCAGTACTTC.